This T cell receptor beta chain was retrieved from a study of blood T cell repertoires in COVID-19. This clone came up once. Method: immunoSEQ multiplex PCR; TCRdb's copy keeps in-frame clones and lacks some. Of some 82,000 clones listed, 91% are singletons. Per germline, CDR1 KGHSH and CDR2 LQKENI. The CDR3 extends over 17 amino acids. J lost 7 bases, V lost 3 bases, and 12 bases had no gene match. The sequencing sample was made of peripheral blood. The clonotype comes from a woman aged 45 to 65 in a cohort sampled during active COVID-19. V usage is TRBV18 and J usage is TRBJ2-1; 10 bases line up with TRBD2. The CDR3 DNA reads as TGTGCCAGCTCACCCCTAGGAGCGGGGGGGGGTACAAATGAGCAGTTCTTC. Residues: CASSPLGAGGGTNEQFF.